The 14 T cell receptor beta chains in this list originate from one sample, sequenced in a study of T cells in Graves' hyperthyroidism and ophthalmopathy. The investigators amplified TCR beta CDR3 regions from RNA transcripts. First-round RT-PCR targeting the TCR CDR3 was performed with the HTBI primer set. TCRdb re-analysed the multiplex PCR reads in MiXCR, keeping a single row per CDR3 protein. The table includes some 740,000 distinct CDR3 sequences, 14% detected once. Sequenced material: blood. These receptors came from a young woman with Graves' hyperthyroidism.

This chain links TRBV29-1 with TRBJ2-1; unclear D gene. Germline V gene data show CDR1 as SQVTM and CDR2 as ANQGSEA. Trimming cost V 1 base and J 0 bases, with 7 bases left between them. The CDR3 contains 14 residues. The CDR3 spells CSVEGGVSYNEQFF. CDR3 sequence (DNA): TGCAGCGTTGAAGGCGGAGTCTCCTACAATGAGCAGTTCTTC.

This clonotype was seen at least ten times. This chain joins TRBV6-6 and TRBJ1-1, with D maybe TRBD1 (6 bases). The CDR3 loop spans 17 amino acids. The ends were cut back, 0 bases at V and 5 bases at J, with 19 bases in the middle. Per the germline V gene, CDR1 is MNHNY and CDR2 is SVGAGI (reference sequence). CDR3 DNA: TGTGCCAGCAGTTACTCGAACCCAACGGGGGCGAGGACTGAAGCTTTCTTT. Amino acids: CASSYSNPTGARTEAFF.

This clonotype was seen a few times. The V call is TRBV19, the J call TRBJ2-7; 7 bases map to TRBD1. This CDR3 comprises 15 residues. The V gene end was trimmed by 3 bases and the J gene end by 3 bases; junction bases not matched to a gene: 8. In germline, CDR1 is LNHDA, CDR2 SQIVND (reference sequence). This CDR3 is CASSIPGTAIYEQYF. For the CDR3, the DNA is TGTGCCAGTAGTATCCCCGGGACAGCTATCTACGAGCAGTACTTC.

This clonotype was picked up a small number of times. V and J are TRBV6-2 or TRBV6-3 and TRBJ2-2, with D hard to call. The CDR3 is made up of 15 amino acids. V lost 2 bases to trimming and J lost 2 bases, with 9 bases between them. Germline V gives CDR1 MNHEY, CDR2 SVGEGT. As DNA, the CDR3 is TGTGCCAGCAGTTACAGTGGGCGTAACACCGGGGAGCTGTTTTTT. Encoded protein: CASSYSGRNTGELFF.

In nucleotides, the CDR3 is TGCAGTGCTAGAAGGGCTAGCGGCAATGAGCAGTTCTTC. It codes for CSARRASGNEQFF. The genes are TRBV20-1 and TRBJ2-1; 7 nucleotides line up with TRBD2. The junction had 4 bases not matched to a gene; V was cut back by 2 bases and J by 6 bases. CDR1 is DFQATT and CDR2 is SNEGSKA in the germline V gene (reference sequence). The CDR3 consists of 13 residues.

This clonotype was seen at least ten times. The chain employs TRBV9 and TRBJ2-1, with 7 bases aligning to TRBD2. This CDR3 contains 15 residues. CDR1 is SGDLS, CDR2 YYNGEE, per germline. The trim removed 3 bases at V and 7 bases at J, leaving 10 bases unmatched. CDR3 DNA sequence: TGTGCCAGCAGCGAGACCGGGACTACCCAGAATGAGCAGTTCTTC. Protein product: CASSETGTTQNEQFF.

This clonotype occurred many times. CDR3 loop: CASHRNSNQPQHF. The CDR3, as DNA: TGTGCCAGCCACAGGAATAGCAATCAGCCCCAGCATTTT. The chain links TRBV28 to TRBJ1-5; D is possibly TRBD1 (5 bases). Germline-derived CDR1 and CDR2 are MDHEN and SYDVKM. Trimming removed 8 bases from V and 0 bases from J, with 8 bases in between. This CDR3 has 13 amino acids.

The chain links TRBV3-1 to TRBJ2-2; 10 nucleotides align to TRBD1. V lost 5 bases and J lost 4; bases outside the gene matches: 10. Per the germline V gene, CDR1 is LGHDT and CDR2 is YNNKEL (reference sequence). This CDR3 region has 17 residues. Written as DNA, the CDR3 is TGTGCCAGCAGCTTATCCGGGACAGGGGCTCTCACCGGGGAGCTGTTTTTT. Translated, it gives CASSLSGTGALTGELFF. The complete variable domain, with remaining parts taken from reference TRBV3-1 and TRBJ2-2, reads DTAVSQTPKYLVTQMGNDKSIKCEQNLGHDTMYWYKQDSKKFLKIMFSYNNKELIINETVPNRFSPKSPDKAHLNLHINSLELGDSAVYFCASSLSGTGALTGELFFGEGSRLTVL.

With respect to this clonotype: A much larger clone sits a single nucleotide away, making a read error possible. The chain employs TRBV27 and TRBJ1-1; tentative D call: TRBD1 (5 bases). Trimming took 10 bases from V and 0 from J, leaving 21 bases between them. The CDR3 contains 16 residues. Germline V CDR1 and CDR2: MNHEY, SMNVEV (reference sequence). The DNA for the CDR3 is TGTGCCAACAGACTAGCCCTGACAGCGTTGAACACTGAAGCTTTCTTT. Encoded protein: CANRLALTALNTEAFF.

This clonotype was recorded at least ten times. CDR3 coding DNA: TGTGCCAGCAGTTACACCCGCACAGATACGCAGTATTTT. This encodes CASSYTRTDTQYF. This chain connects TRBV6-5 to TRBJ2-3; D remains unclear. Trimming removed 2 bases at V and 1 base at J, with 4 bases between. This CDR3 has 13 amino acids. Germline CDR1 MNHEY, CDR2 SVGAGI.

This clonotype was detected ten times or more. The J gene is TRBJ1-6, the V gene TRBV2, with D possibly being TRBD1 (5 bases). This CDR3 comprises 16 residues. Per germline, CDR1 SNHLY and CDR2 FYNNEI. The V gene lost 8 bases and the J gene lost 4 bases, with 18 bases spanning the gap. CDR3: CASDYHSREYNSPLHF. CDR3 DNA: TGTGCCAGCGACTACCACAGCAGGGAGTATAATTCACCCCTCCACTTT. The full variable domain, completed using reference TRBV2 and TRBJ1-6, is EPEVTQTPSHQVTQMGQEVILRCVPISNHLYFYWYRQILGQKVEFLVSFYNNEISEKSEIFDDQFSVERPDGSNFTLKIRSTKLEDSAMYFCASDYHSREYNSPLHFGNGTRLTVT.

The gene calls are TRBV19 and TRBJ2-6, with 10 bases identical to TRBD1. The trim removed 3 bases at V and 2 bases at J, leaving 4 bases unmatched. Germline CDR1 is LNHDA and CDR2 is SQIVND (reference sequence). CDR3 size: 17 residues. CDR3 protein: CASSIGTGVAGANVLTF. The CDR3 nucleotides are TGTGCCAGTAGTATCGGGACAGGGGTGGCTGGGGCCAACGTCCTGACTTTC.

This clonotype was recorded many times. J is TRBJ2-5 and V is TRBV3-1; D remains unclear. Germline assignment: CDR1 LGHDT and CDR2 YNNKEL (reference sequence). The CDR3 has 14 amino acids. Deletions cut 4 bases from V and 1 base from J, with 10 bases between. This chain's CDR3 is CASSRSASQETQYF. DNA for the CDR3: TGTGCCAGCAGCCGATCGGCCAGCCAAGAGACCCAGTACTTC.

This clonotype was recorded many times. The CDR3: CASSPRAGVADTQYF. For the CDR3, the DNA is TGTGCCAGCTCACCTAGAGCGGGAGTGGCGGATACGCAGTATTTT. The chain carries TRBV18 and TRBJ2-3; TRBD2 matches at 8 bases. V was pared by 3 bases and J by 6 bases, with 8 bases of the junction left unmatched. The CDR3 contains 15 residues. CDR1 and CDR2 from the germline V gene are KGHSH and LQKENI.